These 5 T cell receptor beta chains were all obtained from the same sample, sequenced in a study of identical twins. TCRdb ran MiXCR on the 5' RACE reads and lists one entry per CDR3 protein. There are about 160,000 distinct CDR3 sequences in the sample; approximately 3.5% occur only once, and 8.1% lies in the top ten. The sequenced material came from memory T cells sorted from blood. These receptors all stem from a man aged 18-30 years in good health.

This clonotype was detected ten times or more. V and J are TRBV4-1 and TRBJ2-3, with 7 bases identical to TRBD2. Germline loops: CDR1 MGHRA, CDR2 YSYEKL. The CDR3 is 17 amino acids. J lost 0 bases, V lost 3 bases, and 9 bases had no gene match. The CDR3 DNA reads TGCGCCAGCAGCCATCGTCCCCCTAGCGGAAGCACAGATACGCAGTATTTT. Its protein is CASSHRPPSGSTDTQYF.

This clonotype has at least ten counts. CDR3 residues: CASSIGLGRETQYF. In DNA, the CDR3 is TGTGCCAGTAGTATAGGACTGGGGAGGGAGACCCAGTACTTC. This rearrangement joins TRBV19 to TRBJ2-5; D is possibly TRBD2 (6 bases). Germline V lookup: CDR1 LNHDA, CDR2 SQIVND (reference sequence). The V end was cut by 1 base, the J end by 5 bases, with 11 bases between. CDR3 length equals 14 residues. The full variable domain, its missing parts supplied by reference TRBV19 and TRBJ2-5, is DGGITQSPKYLFRKEGQNVTLSCEQNLNHDAMYWYRQDPGQGLRLIYYSQIVNDFQKGDIAEGYSVSREKKESFPLTVTSAQKNPTAFYLCASSIGLGRETQYFGPGTRLLVL.

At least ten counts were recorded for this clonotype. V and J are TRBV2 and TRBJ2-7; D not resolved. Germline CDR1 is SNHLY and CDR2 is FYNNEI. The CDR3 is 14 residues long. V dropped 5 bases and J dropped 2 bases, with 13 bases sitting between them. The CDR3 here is CASSSSGGPYEQYV. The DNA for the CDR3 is TGTGCCAGCAGTTCCTCGGGCGGACCCTACGAGCAGTACGTC.

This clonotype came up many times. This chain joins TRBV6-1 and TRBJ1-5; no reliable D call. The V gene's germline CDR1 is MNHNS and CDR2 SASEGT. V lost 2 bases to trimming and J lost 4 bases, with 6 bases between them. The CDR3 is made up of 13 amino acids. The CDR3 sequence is CASSEYGNQPQHF. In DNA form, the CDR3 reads TGTGCCAGCAGTGAATACGGGAATCAGCCCCAGCATTTT.

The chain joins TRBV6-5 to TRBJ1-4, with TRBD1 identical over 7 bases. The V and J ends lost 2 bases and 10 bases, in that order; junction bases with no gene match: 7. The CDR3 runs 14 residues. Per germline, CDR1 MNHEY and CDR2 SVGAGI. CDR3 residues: CASSYETGSGKLFF. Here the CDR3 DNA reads TGTGCCAGCAGTTACGAGACAGGGTCCGGAAAACTGTTTTTT.